Below, 7 T cell receptor beta chains from the same sample are listed, as sequenced in a study of control samples from healthy donors and cancer patients. The method was immunoSEQ multiplex PCR; TCRdb's version includes in-frame clones alone and lacks a portion of them. The sample shows roughly 90,000 clones, around 80% of them seen only once. The material sequenced was blood. The receptors shown here come from a woman aged 55 to 70 in good health.

The chain is built from TRBV5-1 and TRBJ1-1, with 9 bases aligning to TRBD1. Trimming cost V 4 bases and J 5 bases; bases outside gene matches: 6. The CDR3 is 14 residues long. The germline gives CDR1 SGHRS, CDR2 YFSETQ. CDR3 sequence (DNA): TGCGCCAGCAGCCATCCCGACAGGGGGACTGAAGCTTTCTTT. This encodes CASSHPDRGTEAFF.

The chain combines TRBV12-3 or TRBV12-4 with TRBJ1-5; possibly TRBD1 for D (5 bases). There are 12 residues in the CDR3. Deletions cut 5 bases from V and 15 bases from J, with 17 bases between. The CDR3 loop reads CASSKGLGVSHF. The DNA for the CDR3 is TGTGCCAGCAGTAAAGGGTTGGGGGTATCGCATTTT.

The J gene is TRBJ2-7, the V gene TRBV5-1, with TRBD1 matching 8 bases. CDR1 and CDR2 (germline): SGHRS, YFSETQ. Trimming cost V 4 bases and J 5 bases; bases outside gene matches: 8. There are 14 residues in the CDR3. The CDR3 here is CASSLGQGLDEQYF. Here the CDR3 DNA reads TGCGCCAGCAGCCTTGGACAGGGTTTGGACGAGCAGTACTTC.

The chain carries TRBV4-3 and TRBJ2-2; D unclear. Germline assignment: CDR1 LGHNA and CDR2 YSLEER. The V end was cut by 0 bases, the J end by 6 bases, with 8 bases between. The CDR3 totals 14 residues. The CDR3 nucleotides are TGCGCCAGCAGCCAAGATCCTGGCTCCGGGGAGCTGTTTTTT. Translation gives CASSQDPGSGELFF.

The chain joins TRBV4-1 to TRBJ2-7, with 10 bases fitting TRBD1. J gave up 3 bases and V 4 bases, and 9 bases lay outside the gene matches. CDR3 size: 16 residues. Germline assignment: CDR1 MGHRA and CDR2 YSYEKL. This chain's CDR3 is CASSLRYRDRGYEQYF. In DNA form, the CDR3 reads TGCGCCAGCAGCCTCCGATACCGGGACAGGGGCTACGAGCAGTACTTC.

This chain joins TRBV6-1 and TRBJ2-7; D gene uncertain. Trimming pared 1 base from V and 2 bases from J, leaving 9 bases between. The CDR3 contains 14 residues. Germline V CDR1 and CDR2: MNHNS, SASEGT. CDR3 amino acids: CASSEGPPTYEQYF. CDR3 bases: TGTGCCAGCAGTGAAGGACCCCCTACCTACGAGCAGTACTTC.

This clone was observed a single time. The CDR3 loop reads CAISELLGTGHYGYTF. DNA of the CDR3: TGTGCCATCAGTGAGTTGTTGGGGACAGGACACTATGGCTACACCTTC. V usage is TRBV10-3 and J usage is TRBJ1-2, with 8 nucleotides matching TRBD1. The V segment lost 1 base and the J segment 3 bases; nucleotides outside the gene matches: 7. The CDR3 runs to 16 residues. Germline assignment: CDR1 ENHRY and CDR2 SYGVKD.